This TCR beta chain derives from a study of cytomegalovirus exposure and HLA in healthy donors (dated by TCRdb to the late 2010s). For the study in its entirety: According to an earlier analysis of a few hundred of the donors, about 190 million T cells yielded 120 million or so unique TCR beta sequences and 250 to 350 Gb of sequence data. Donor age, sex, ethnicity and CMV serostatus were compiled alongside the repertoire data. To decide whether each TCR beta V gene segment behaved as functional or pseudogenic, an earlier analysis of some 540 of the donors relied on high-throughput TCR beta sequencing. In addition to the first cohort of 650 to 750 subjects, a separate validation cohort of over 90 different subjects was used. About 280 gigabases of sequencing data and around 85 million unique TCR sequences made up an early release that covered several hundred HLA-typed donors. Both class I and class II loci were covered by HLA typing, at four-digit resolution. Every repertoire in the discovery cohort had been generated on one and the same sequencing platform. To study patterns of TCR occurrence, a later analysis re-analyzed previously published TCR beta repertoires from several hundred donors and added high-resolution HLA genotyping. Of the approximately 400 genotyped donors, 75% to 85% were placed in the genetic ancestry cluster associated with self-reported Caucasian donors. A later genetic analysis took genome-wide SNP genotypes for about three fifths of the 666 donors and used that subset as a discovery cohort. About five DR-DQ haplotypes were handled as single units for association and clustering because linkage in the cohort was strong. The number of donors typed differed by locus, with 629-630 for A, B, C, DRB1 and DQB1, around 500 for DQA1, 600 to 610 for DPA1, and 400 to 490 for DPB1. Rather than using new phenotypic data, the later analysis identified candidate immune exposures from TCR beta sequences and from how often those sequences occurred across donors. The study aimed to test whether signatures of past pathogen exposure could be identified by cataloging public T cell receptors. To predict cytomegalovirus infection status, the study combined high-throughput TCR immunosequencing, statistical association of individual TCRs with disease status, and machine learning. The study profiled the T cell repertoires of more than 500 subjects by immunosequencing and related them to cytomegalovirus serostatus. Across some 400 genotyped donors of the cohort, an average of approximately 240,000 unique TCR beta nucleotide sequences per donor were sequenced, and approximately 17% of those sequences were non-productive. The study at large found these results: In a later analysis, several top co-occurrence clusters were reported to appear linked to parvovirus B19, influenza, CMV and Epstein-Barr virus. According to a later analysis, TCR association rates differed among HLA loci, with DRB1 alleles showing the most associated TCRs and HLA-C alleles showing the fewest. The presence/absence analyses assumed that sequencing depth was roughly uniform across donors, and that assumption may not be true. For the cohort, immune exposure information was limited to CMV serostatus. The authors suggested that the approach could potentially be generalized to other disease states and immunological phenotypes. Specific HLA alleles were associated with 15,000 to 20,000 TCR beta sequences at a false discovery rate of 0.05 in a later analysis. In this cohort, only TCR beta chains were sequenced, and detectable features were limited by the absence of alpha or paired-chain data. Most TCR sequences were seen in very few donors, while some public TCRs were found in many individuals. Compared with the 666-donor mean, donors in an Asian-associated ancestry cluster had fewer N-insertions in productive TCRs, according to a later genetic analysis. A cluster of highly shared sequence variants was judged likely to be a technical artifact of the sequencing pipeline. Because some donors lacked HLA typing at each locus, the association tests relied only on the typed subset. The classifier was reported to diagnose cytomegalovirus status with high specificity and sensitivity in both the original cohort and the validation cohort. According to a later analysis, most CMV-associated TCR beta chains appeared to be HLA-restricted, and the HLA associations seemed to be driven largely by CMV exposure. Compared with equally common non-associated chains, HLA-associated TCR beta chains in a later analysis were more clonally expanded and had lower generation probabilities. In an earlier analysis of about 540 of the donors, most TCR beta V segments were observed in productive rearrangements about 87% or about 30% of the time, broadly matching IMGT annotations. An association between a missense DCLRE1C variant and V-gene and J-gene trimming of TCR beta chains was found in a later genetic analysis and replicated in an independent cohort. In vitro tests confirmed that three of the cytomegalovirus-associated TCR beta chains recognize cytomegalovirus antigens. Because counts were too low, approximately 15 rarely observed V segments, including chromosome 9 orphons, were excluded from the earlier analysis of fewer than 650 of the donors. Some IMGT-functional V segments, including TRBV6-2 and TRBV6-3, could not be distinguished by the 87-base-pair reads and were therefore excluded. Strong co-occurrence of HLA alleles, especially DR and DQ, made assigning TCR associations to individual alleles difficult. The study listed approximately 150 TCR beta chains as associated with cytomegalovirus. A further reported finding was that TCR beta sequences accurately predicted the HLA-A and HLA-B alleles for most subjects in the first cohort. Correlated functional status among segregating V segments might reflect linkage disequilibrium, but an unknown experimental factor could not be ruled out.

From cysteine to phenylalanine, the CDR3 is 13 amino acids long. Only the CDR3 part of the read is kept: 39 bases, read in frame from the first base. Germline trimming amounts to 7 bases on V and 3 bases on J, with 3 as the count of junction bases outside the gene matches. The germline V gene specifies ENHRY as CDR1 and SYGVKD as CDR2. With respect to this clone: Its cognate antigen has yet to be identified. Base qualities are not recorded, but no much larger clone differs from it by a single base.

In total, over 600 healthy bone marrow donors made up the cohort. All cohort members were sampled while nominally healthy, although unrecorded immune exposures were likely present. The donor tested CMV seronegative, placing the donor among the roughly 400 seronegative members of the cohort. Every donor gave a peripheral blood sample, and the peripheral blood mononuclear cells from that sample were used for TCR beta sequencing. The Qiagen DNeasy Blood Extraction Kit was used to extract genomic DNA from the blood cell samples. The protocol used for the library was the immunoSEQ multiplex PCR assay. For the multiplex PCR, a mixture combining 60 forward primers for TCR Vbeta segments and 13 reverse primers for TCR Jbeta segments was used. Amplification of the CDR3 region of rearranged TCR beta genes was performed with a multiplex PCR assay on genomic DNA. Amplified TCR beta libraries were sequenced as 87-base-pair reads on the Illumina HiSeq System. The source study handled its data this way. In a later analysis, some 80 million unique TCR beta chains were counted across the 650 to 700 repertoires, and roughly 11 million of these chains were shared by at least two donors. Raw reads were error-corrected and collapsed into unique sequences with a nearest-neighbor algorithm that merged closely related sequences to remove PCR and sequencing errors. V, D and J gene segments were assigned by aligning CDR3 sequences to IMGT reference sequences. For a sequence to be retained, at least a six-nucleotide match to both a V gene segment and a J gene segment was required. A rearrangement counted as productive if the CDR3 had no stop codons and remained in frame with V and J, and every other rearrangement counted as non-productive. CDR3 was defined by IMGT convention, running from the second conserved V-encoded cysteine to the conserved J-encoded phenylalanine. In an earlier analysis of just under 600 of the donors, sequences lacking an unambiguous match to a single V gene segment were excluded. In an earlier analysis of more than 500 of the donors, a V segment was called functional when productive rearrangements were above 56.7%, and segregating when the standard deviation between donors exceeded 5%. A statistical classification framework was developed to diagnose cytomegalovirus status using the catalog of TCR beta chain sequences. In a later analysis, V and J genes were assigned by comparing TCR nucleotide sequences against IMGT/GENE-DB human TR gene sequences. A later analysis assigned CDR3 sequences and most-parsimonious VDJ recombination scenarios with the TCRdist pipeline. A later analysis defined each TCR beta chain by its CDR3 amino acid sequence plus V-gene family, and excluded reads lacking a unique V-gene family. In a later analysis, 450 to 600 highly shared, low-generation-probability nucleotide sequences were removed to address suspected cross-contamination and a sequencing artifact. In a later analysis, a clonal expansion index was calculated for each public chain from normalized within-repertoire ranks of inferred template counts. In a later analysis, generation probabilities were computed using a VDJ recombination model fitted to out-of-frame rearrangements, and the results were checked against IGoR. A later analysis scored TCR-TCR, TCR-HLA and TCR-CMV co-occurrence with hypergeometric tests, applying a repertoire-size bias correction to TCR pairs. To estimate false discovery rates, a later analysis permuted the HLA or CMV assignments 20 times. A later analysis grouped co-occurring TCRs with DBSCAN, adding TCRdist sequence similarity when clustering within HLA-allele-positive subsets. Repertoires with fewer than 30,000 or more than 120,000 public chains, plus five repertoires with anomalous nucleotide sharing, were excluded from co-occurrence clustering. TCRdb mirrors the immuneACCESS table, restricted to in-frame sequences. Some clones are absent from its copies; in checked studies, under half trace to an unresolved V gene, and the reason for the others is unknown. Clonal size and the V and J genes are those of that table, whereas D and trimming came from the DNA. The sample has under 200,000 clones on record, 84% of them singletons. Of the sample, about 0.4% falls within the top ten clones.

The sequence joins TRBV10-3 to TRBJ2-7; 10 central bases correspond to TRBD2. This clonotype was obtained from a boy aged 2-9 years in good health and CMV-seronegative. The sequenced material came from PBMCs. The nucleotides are TGTGCCATCATGTCTAGCGGGAGCTACGAGCAGTACTTC. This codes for CAIMSSGSYEQYF.